This T cell receptor (beta chain) was documented in a study of Ad26.COV2.S vaccination and SARS-CoV-2 variants. Treatment described: roughly 18 received Ad26.COV2.S at low or high dose, single or two shots; about 5 received placebo; per-sample allocation not given. Day 63 after the first vaccine or placebo injection was the time point for sampling. This CDR3 contains 13 residues. The V gene's germline CDR1 is LNHDA and CDR2 SQIVND (reference sequence). J gave up 5 bases and V 6 bases, and 4 bases lay outside the gene matches. The repertoire was sequenced with immunoSEQ multiplex PCR; TCRdb's copy has only in-frame clones and lacks some. The sample yields around 450,000 clones, 85% to 90% seen once.

The receptor was isolated from a person aged 18-65 years who received the Ad26.COV2.S COVID-19 vaccine or a placebo. V is TRBV19 and J is TRBJ1-5; 7 nucleotides line up with TRBD1. The starting material was peripheral blood, obtained in a trial of Ad26.COV2.S vaccine versus placebo. CDR3 sequence: CASSDREDQPQHF. The CDR3 nucleotides read TGTGCCAGTAGCGACAGGGAGGATCAGCCCCAGCATTTT. Full variable domain (remainder filled in from reference TRBV19 and TRBJ1-5): DGGITQSPKYLFRKEGQNVTLSCEQNLNHDAMYWYRQDPGQGLRLIYYSQIVNDFQKGDIAEGYSVSREKKESFPLTVTSAQKNPTAFYLCASSDREDQPQHFGDGTRLSIL.